This T cell receptor beta chain originates from a study of T cell repertoires in ileal Crohn's disease. TCRB immunosequencing input was approximately 510 nanograms of biopsy DNA per sample. Using immunoSEQ multiplex PCR, the repertoire was profiled, and TCRdb retains in-frame clones only, with some absent. This sample has 10,000 to 15,000 clones, with roughly 79% found just once. The sequenced material came from ileal tissue. This receptor was obtained from an adult with Crohn's disease.

CDR3: CASREGQDYSPLHF. The CDR3 nucleotides read TGTGCCAGCAGAGAGGGACAGGATTATTCACCCCTCCACTTT. This sequence joins TRBV6-1 and TRBJ1-6, with 8 bases matching TRBD1. The V gene's germline CDR1 is MNHNS and CDR2 SASEGT. This CDR3 region has 14 residues. J gave up 8 bases and V 6 bases, and 6 bases lay outside the gene matches.